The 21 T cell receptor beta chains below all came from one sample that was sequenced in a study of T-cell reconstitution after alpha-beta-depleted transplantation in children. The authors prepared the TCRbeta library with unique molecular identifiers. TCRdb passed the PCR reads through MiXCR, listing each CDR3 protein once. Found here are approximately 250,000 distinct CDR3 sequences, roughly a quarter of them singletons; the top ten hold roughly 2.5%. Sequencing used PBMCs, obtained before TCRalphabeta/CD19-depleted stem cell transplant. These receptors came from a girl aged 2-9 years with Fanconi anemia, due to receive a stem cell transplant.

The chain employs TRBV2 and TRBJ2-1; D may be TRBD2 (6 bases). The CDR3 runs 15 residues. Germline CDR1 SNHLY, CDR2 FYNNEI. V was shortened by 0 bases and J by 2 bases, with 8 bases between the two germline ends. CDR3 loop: CASSEASGAYNEQFF. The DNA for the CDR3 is TGTGCCAGCAGTGAAGCCTCGGGAGCCTACAATGAGCAGTTCTTC.

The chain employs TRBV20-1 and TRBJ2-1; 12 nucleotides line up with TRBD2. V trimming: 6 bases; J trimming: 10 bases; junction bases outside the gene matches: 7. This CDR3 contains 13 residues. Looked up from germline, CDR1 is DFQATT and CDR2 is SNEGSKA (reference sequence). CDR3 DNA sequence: TGCAGTGCAAGGACTAGCGGGGTTATGGAGCAGTTCTTC. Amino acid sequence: CSARTSGVMEQFF.

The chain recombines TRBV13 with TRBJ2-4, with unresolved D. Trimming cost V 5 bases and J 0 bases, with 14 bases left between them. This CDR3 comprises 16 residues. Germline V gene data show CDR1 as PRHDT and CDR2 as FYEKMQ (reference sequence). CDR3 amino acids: CASSEMGKLAKNIQYF. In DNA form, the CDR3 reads TGTGCCAGCAGCGAAATGGGGAAACTAGCCAAAAACATTCAGTACTTC.

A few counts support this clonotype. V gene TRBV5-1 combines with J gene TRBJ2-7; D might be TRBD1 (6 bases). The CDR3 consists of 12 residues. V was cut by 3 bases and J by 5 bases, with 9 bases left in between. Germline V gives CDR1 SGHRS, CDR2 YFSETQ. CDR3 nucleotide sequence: TGCGCCAGCAGCTCCAGGGGCCACGAGCAGTACTTC. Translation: CASSSRGHEQYF. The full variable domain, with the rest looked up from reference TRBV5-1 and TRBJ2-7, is KAGVTQTPRYLIKTRGQQVTLSCSPISGHRSVSWYQQTPGQGLQFLFEYFSETQRNKGNFPGRFSGRQFSNSRSEMNVSTLELGDSALYLCASSSRGHEQYFGPGTRLTVT.

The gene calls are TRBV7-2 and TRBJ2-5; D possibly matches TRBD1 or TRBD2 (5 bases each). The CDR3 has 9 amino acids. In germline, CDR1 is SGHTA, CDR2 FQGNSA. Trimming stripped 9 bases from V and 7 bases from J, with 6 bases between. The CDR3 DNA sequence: TGTGCCAGGAGGGGGACCCAGTACTTC. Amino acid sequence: CARRGTQYF.

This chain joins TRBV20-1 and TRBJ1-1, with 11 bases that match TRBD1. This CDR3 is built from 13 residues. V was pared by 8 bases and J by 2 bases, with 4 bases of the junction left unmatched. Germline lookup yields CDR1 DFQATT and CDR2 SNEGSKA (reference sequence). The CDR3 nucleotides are TGCAGTACGGACAGGGGGCGAAACACTGAAGCTTTCTTT. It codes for CSTDRGRNTEAFF.

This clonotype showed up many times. In DNA form, the CDR3 reads TGTGCCAGCAAGGGACTTCCATACAATGAGCAGTTCTTC. The encoded protein is CASKGLPYNEQFF. The chain links TRBV28 to TRBJ2-1; D might be TRBD2 (6 bases). V lost 7 bases, J lost 4 bases, and 11 bases lay in between. The CDR3 has 13 residues. Germline CDR1 MDHEN, CDR2 SYDVKM. Filled out from reference TRBV28 and TRBJ2-1, the complete variable domain reads DVKVTQSSRYLVKRTGEKVFLECVQDMDHENMFWYRQDPGLGLRLIYFSYDVKMKEKGDIPEGYSVSREKKERFSLILESASTNQTSMYLCASKGLPYNEQFFGPGTRLTVL.

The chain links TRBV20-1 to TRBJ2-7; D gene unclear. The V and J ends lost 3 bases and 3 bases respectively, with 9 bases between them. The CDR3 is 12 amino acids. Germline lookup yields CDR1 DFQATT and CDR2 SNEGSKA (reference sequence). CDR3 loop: CSASPNYYEQYF. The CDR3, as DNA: TGCAGTGCTAGCCCGAACTACTACGAGCAGTACTTC.

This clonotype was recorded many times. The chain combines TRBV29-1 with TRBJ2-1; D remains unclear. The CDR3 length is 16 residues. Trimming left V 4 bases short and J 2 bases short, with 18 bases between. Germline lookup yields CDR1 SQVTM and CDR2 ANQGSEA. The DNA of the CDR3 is TGCAGCGTTGCGGAACCGACCGACTTCCCCTACAATGAGCAGTTCTTC. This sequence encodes CSVAEPTDFPYNEQFF.

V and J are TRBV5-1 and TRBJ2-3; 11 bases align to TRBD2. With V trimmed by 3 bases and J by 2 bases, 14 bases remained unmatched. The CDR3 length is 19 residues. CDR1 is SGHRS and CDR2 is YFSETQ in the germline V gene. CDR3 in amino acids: CASSSDPITSGGFTDTQYF. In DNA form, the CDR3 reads TGCGCCAGCAGCTCCGACCCCATAACTAGCGGGGGCTTCACAGATACGCAGTATTTT.

The CDR3 loop is CASSASGTSGYEQYF. For the CDR3, the DNA is TGTGCCAGCAGCGCATCCGGGACTAGCGGCTACGAGCAGTACTTC. This chain joins TRBV9 and TRBJ2-7; 11 nucleotides line up with TRBD2. Germline CDR1 reads SGDLS; CDR2 reads YYNGEE. The junction had 5 bases not matched to a gene; V was cut back by 3 bases and J by 3 bases. CDR3 size: 15 residues.

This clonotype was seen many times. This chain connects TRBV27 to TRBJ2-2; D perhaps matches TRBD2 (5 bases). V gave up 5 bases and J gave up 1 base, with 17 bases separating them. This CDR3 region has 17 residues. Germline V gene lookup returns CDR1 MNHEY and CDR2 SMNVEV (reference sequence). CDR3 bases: TGTGCCAGCAGTCCCACCCCCAGGAGGCGGAACACCGGGGAGCTGTTTTTT. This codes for CASSPTPRRRNTGELFF.

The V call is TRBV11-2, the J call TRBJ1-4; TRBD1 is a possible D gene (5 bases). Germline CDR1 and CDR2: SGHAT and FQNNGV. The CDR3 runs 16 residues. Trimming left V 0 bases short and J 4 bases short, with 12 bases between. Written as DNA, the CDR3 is TGTGCCAGCAGCTTAGAGCGGGCAGGGATTAATGAAAAACTGTTTTTT. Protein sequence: CASSLERAGINEKLFF.

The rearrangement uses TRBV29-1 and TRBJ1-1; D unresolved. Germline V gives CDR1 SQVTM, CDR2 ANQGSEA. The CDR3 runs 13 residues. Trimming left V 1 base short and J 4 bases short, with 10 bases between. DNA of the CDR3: TGCAGCGTTGAAGGCGACATGGTCACTGAAGCTTTCTTT. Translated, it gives CSVEGDMVTEAFF.

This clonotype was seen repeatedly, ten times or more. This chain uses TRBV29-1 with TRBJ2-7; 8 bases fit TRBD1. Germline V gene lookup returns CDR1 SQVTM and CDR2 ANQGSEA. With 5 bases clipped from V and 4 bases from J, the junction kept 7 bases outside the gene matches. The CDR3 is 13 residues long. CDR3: CSVFEDRDYEQYF. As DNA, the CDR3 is TGCAGCGTTTTCGAGGACAGGGATTACGAGCAGTACTTC.

Written as DNA, the CDR3 is TGTGCCAGCAGCTTAGCGGTCTGGGTACTCGAGAACACCGGGGAGCTGTTTTTT. It yields the protein CASSLAVWVLENTGELFF. The chain has TRBV7-6 and TRBJ2-2; D gene ambiguous. V gave up 0 bases and J gave up 1 base, with 15 bases separating them. This CDR3 contains 18 residues. Germline CDR1 SGHVS, CDR2 FNYEAQ.

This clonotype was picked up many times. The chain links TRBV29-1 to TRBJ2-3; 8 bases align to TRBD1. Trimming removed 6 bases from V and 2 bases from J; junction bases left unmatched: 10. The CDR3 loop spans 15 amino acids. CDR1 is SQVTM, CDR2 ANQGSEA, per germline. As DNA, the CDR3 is TGCAGCGTAGACCGGACAGGGACCGTCACAGATACGCAGTATTTT. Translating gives CSVDRTGTVTDTQYF.

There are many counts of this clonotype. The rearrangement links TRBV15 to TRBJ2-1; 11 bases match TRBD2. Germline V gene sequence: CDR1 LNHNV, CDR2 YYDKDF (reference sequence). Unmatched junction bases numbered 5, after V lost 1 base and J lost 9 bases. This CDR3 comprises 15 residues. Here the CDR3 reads CATSRVSGRGGEQFF. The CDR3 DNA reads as TGTGCCACCAGCAGAGTTAGCGGGAGGGGCGGTGAGCAGTTCTTC. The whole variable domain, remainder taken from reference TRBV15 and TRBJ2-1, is DAMVIQNPRYQVTQFGKPVTLSCSQTLNHNVMYWYQQKSSQAPKLLFHYYDKDFNNEADTPDNFQSRRPNTSFCFLDIRSPGLGDTAMYLCATSRVSGRGGEQFFGPGTRLTVL.

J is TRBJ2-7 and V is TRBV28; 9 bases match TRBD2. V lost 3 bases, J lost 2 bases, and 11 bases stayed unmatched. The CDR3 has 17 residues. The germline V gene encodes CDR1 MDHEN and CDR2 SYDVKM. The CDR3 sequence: CASSFRLADQPPYEQYF. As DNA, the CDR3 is TGTGCCAGCAGTTTCAGACTAGCGGACCAACCTCCCTACGAGCAGTACTTC.

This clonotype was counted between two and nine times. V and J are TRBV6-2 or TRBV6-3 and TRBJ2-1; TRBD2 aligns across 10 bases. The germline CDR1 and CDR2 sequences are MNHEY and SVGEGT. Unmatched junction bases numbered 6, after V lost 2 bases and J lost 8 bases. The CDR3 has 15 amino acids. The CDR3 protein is CASSYGLAGVYEQFF. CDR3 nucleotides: TGTGCCAGCAGTTACGGGCTAGCGGGAGTATATGAGCAGTTCTTC.

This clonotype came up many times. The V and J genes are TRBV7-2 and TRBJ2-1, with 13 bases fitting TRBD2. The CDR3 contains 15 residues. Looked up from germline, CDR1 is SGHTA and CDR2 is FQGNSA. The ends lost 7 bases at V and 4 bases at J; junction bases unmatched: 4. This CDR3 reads CASTTGLAGYNEQFF. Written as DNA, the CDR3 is TGTGCCAGCACCACGGGACTAGCGGGGTACAATGAGCAGTTCTTC.